Shown below are 24 T cell receptor beta chains from a single sample sequenced in a study of T cells of healthy individuals. TCRdb re-called the 5' RACE reads with MiXCR, one entry per CDR3 protein. The sample has some 39,000 distinct CDR3 sequences, 4.5% seen once. The receptor source for this set is a human donor in good health.

Here the CDR3 reads CSATLGQGSNQPQHF. CDR3 bases: TGCAGTGCTACCCTGGGACAGGGGAGCAATCAGCCCCAGCATTTT. The chain is built from TRBV20-1 and TRBJ1-5; 10 nucleotides agree with TRBD1. Per germline, CDR1 DFQATT and CDR2 SNEGSKA (reference sequence). The J segment lost 1 base and the V segment lost 4 bases, leaving 4 bases of the junction unmatched. The CDR3 length is 15 residues.

This clonotype was seen many times. The V call is TRBV19, the J call TRBJ2-7, with 7 bases fitting TRBD2. From germline, CDR1 is LNHDA and CDR2 SQIVND (reference sequence). J lost 6 bases, V lost 8 bases, and 7 bases had no gene match. This CDR3 has 12 amino acids. CDR3 DNA: TGTGCCAGTGCTGCGGGGGAGACCGAGCAGTACTTC. Encoded protein: CASAAGETEQYF.

This clonotype was observed many times. The V gene is TRBV3-1, the J gene TRBJ1-1, with D possibly being TRBD1 (6 bases). The germline CDR1 and CDR2 sequences are LGHDT and YNNKEL (reference sequence). The length of the CDR3 is 14 residues. V lost 3 bases, J lost 1 base, and 9 bases lay in between. The CDR3: CASSQGHSNTEAFF. CDR3 in DNA: TGTGCCAGCAGCCAGGGACATTCGAACACTGAAGCTTTCTTT.

This chain uses TRBV2 with TRBJ1-5; D gene uncertain. The germline gives CDR1 SNHLY, CDR2 FYNNEI. With 2 bases removed from V and 2 bases from J, the gap between germline ends came to 7 bases. This CDR3 region has 14 residues. CDR3 bases: TGTGCCAGCAGTGAACACAACGGCAATCAGCCCCAGCATTTT. It translates to CASSEHNGNQPQHF. The whole variable domain, remainder taken from reference TRBV2 and TRBJ1-5, is EPEVTQTPSHQVTQMGQEVILRCVPISNHLYFYWYRQILGQKVEFLVSFYNNEISEKSEIFDDQFSVERPDGSNFTLKIRSTKLEDSAMYFCASSEHNGNQPQHFGDGTRLSIL.

At least ten counts were recorded for this clonotype. The rearrangement joins TRBV6-5 to TRBJ2-1, with 11 bases identical to TRBD2. CDR3 length: 17 residues. Germline V gives CDR1 MNHEY, CDR2 SVGAGI. The V gene end was trimmed by 3 bases and the J gene end by 7 bases; junction bases not matched to a gene: 11. The CDR3, as DNA: TGTGCCAGCAGTTATCAACTAGCGGGGGACTCGTGGAATGAGCAGTTCTTC. Its translation is CASSYQLAGDSWNEQFF.

This clonotype was seen only a few times. This chain uses TRBV13 with TRBJ2-7; weak D call: TRBD1 (5 bases). Germline V lookup: CDR1 PRHDT, CDR2 FYEKMQ (reference sequence). The CDR3 extends over 14 amino acids. V lost 3 bases, J lost 3 bases, and 12 bases lay in between. The CDR3 region is CASSFQGEHYEQYF. In DNA form, the CDR3 reads TGTGCCAGCAGCTTCCAAGGGGAACACTACGAGCAGTACTTC. Using reference TRBV13 and TRBJ2-7 for the parts outside the CDR3, the full variable domain is AAGVIQSPRHLIKEKRETATLKCYPIPRHDTVYWYQQGPGQDPQFLISFYEKMQSDKGSIPDRFSAQQFSDYHSELNMSSLELGDSALYFCASSFQGEHYEQYFGPGTRLTVT.

This clonotype was counted many times. The chain combines TRBV27 with TRBJ2-3; D ambiguous. Germline V lookup: CDR1 MNHEY, CDR2 SMNVEV (reference sequence). V was shortened by 3 bases and J by 1 base, with 5 bases between the two germline ends. The CDR3 spans 13 residues. The CDR3 DNA reads as TGTGCCAGCAGTTTGTTAGGCACAGATACGCAGTATTTT. Its translation: CASSLLGTDTQYF.

This clonotype has a handful of counts. The chain uses TRBV23-1 and TRBJ1-2, with D possibly TRBD1 on 5 matching bases. TRBV23-1 is classed as an ORF, of uncertain function. The CDR3 totals 19 residues. Trimming left V 1 base short and J 1 base short, with 22 bases between. This CDR3 is CASSQYLGTDSNDNYGYTF. The CDR3 DNA reads TGCGCCAGCAGTCAATACCTCGGGACTGACTCGAATGATAACTATGGCTACACCTTC.

This chain links TRBV5-1 with TRBJ2-7; TRBD1 matches at 9 bases. The CDR3 spans 14 residues. J lost 5 bases, V lost 4 bases, and 7 bases had no gene match. The germline V gene has CDR1 SGHRS and CDR2 YFSETQ. The CDR3 sequence is CASSRRDRADEQYF. Here the CDR3 DNA reads TGCGCCAGCAGCCGTCGGGACAGGGCGGACGAGCAGTACTTC.

This clonotype has ten or more counts. CDR3 loop: CASSDHRDGETQYF. CDR3 in DNA: TGCGCCAGCAGCGACCACAGGGATGGGGAGACCCAGTACTTC. The chain combines TRBV5-1 with TRBJ2-5, with D possibly TRBD1 on 6 matching bases. Germline lookup yields CDR1 SGHRS and CDR2 YFSETQ. Trimming cost V 4 bases and J 5 bases, with 15 bases left between them. The CDR3 runs to 14 residues.

Comments on this clonotype: A much bigger clone sits one base away, suggesting this may be a read error. The CDR3 coding sequence is TGTGCCAGCAGTTCCGGGGAGCGGGGCACTGAAGCTTTCTTT. It codes for CASSSGERGTEAFF. The chain has TRBV12-3 or TRBV12-4 and TRBJ1-1, with unresolved D. Trimming shortened V by 4 bases and J by 4 bases, and 13 bases separated the two germline ends. This CDR3 comprises 14 residues.

This clonotype was recorded many times. The V gene is TRBV5-5, the J gene TRBJ2-3, with 11 positions matching TRBD1. The CDR3 length is 17 residues. Germline CDR1 reads SGHKS; CDR2 reads YYEKEE (reference sequence). V trimming: 0 bases; J trimming: 4 bases; junction bases outside the gene matches: 7. CDR3 in DNA: TGTGCCAGCAGCTTGGATCCGGACAGGGGGCATTCAGATACGCAGTATTTT. Translated, it gives CASSLDPDRGHSDTQYF.

The sample holds many counts of this clonotype. The chain carries TRBV5-5 and TRBJ2-7, with D possibly TRBD1 on 5 matching bases. Per germline, CDR1 SGHKS and CDR2 YYEKEE (reference sequence). Trimming took off 4 bases at V and 3 bases at J, with 14 bases between the two ends. CDR3 length equals 14 residues. The CDR3 coding sequence is TGTGCCAGCAGCCCCAGGGAAGTCTTCTACGAGCAGTACTTC. Its translation is CASSPREVFYEQYF.

This clonotype has just a few counts. This chain joins TRBV6-5 and TRBJ1-5; perhaps TRBD1 as D (5 bases). V was trimmed by 5 bases and J by 6 bases, leaving 20 bases between them. Germline V gene sequence: CDR1 MNHEY, CDR2 SVGAGI. This CDR3 has 16 amino acids. CDR3 residues: CASSVSGTAWGQPQHF. Written as DNA, the CDR3 is TGTGCCAGCAGTGTATCCGGGACGGCCTGGGGTCAGCCCCAGCATTTT.

This clonotype was seen at least ten times. J is TRBJ1-1 and V is TRBV7-6; TRBD1 aligns across 9 bases. This CDR3 is 16 amino acids long. The V segment lost 1 base and the J segment 3 bases; nucleotides outside the gene matches: 6. CDR1 is SGHVS and CDR2 is FNYEAQ in the germline V gene. The CDR3 DNA sequence: TGTGCCAGCAGCTTAGAAAGGGACAGGGCCTACACTGAAGCTTTCTTT. This translates into CASSLERDRAYTEAFF.

This clonotype was found many times. V gene TRBV19 combines with J gene TRBJ2-1; 10 bases agree with TRBD2. Trimming took 5 bases from V and 8 from J; bases not matched to a gene: 3. The germline V gene has CDR1 LNHDA and CDR2 SQIVND (reference sequence). This CDR3 contains 13 residues. CDR3 sequence reads: CASSSSGSDEQFF. The CDR3 bases are TGTGCCAGTAGTTCTAGCGGGAGCGATGAGCAGTTCTTC.

This clonotype was observed many times. V gene TRBV29-1 combines with J gene TRBJ2-5; D is undetermined. Germline assignment: CDR1 SQVTM and CDR2 ANQGSEA. Trimming cost V 2 bases and J 5 bases, with 12 bases left between them. CDR3 length equals 13 residues. Here the CDR3 reads CSVELVAAETQYF. In nucleotides, the CDR3 is TGCAGCGTTGAATTGGTTGCGGCGGAGACCCAGTACTTC.

Notes on this clonotype: A much larger clone sits a single nucleotide away, making a read error possible. V gene TRBV19 combines with J gene TRBJ1-5; TRBD1 is a possible D gene (5 bases). V was pared by 7 bases and J by 4 bases, with 11 bases between. The CDR3 is made up of 13 amino acids. The germline V gene encodes CDR1 LNHDA and CDR2 SQIVND (reference sequence). The CDR3 protein is CASMAGMNQPQHF. CDR3 bases: TGTGCCAGTATGGCAGGGATGAATCAGCCCCAGCATTTT.

This clonotype was counted at least ten times. The V gene is TRBV12-1, the J gene TRBJ1-5; TRBD1 is taken as the D call from the table, unchecked against the DNA. TRBV12-1 is an annotated pseudogene. The CDR3 has 14 amino acids. The CDR3 DNA reads TGTGCCAGCAGTCGGAGGGACACCAATCAGCCCCAGCATTTT. It yields the protein CASSRRDTNQPQHF.

This clonotype has only a few counts. The chain links TRBV4-3 to TRBJ2-7, with TRBD2 matching 11 bases. The J segment lost 1 base and the V segment lost 6 bases, leaving 5 bases of the junction unmatched. CDR3 length equals 15 residues. Germline assignment: CDR1 LGHNA and CDR2 YSLEER. CDR3 nucleotides: TGCGCCAGCAGACCCAGACTAGCGGGGTCCTACGAGCAGTACTTC. Protein: CASRPRLAGSYEQYF.

Many counts were recorded for this clonotype. V gene TRBV10-3 combines with J gene TRBJ2-5, with TRBD2 matching over 8 bases. The CDR3 sequence is 11 residues long. Germline trimming cut 10 bases from V and 5 bases from J; bases unmatched to any gene: 3. Germline V CDR1 and CDR2: ENHRY, SYGVKD. CDR3 sequence: CATGRGETQYF. The CDR3 DNA follows: TGTGCCACCGGGAGGGGGGAGACCCAGTACTTC.

At least ten counts were recorded for this clonotype. V gene TRBV29-1 combines with J gene TRBJ2-5; D remains ambiguous. The V gene lost 4 bases and the J gene lost 1 base, with 7 bases spanning the gap. CDR1 and CDR2 from the germline V gene are SQVTM and ANQGSEA. The CDR3 length is 12 residues. The CDR3 is CSVGQPQETQYF. DNA of the CDR3: TGCAGCGTTGGGCAGCCCCAAGAGACCCAGTACTTC.

This clonotype appeared many times. The chain carries TRBV10-3 and TRBJ2-5; D might be TRBD2 (6 bases). The CDR3 loop spans 15 amino acids. Germline V gene lookup returns CDR1 ENHRY and CDR2 SYGVKD. Trimming took 2 bases from V and 4 from J, leaving 14 bases between them. As DNA, the CDR3 is TGTGCCATCAGTGAGGGGCTAGCGAACCGAGAGACCCAGTACTTC. Protein sequence: CAISEGLANRETQYF.

This clonotype was found many times. The gene calls are TRBV3-1 and TRBJ2-1; the D is unclear. Trimming shortened V by 1 base and J by 14 bases, and 30 bases separated the two germline ends. The CDR3 covers 18 residues. CDR1 and CDR2 (germline): LGHDT, YNNKEL (reference sequence). The CDR3, as DNA: TGTGCCAGCAGCCAAGGAGAAATAGGACCTTCCGCCGGAAAAGACAAGTTCTTC. It specifies CASSQGEIGPSAGKDKFF.